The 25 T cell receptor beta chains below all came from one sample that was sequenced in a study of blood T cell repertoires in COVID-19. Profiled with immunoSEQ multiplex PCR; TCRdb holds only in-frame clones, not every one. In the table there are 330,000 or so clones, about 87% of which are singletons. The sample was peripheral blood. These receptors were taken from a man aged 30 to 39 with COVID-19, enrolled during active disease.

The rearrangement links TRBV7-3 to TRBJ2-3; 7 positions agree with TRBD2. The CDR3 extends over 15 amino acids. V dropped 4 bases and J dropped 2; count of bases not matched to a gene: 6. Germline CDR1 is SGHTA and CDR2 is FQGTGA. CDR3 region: CASSSQAGITDTQYF. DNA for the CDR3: TGTGCCAGCAGCTCACAAGCGGGGATCACAGATACGCAGTATTTT.

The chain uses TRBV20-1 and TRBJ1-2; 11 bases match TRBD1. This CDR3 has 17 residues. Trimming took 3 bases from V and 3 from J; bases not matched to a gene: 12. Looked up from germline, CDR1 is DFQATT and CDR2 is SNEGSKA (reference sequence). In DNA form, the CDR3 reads TGCAGTGCTAGTACCGGGGACAGGGGGGAGCTGTACTATGGCTACACCTTC. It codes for CSASTGDRGELYYGYTF.

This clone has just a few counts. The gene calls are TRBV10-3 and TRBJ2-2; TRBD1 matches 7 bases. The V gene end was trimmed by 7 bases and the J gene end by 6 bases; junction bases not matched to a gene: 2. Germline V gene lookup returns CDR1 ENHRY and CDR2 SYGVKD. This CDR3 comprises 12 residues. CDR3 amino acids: CAIKGQAGELFF. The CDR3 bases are TGTGCCATCAAAGGACAGGCCGGGGAGCTGTTTTTT.

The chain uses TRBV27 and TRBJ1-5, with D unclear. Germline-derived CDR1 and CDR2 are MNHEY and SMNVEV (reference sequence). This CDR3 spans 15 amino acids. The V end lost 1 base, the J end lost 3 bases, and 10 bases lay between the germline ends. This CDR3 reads CASSLFAGLNQPQHF. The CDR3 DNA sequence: TGTGCCAGCAGTTTATTCGCAGGCCTCAATCAGCCCCAGCATTTT.

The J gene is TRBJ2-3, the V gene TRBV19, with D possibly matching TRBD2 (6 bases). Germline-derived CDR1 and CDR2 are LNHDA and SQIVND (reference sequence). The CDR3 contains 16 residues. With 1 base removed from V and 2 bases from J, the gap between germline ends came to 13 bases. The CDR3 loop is CASSIGGTSYTDTQYF. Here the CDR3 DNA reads TGTGCCAGTAGTATAGGCGGGACTTCTTACACAGATACGCAGTATTTT.

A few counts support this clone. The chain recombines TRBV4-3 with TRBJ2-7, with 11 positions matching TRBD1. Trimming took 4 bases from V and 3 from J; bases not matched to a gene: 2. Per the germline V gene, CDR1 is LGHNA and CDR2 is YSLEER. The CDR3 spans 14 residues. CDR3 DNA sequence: TGCGCCAGCAGCCCAGGGACAGGGGGCTACGAGCAGTACTTC. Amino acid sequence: CASSPGTGGYEQYF.

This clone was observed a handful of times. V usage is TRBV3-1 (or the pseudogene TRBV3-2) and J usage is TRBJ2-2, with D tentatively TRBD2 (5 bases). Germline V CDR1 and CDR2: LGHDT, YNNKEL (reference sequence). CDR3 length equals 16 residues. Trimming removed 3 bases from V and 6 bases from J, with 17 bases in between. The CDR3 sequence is CASSHGLELMAGELFF. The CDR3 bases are TGTGCCAGCAGCCACGGACTGGAACTGATGGCCGGGGAGCTGTTTTTT.

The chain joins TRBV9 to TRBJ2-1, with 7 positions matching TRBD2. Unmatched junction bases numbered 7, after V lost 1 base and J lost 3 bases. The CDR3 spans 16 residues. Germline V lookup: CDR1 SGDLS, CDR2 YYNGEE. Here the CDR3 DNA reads TGTGCCAGCAGCGTAACCCCATCGGGGGGCTACAATGAGCAGTTCTTC. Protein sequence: CASSVTPSGGYNEQFF.

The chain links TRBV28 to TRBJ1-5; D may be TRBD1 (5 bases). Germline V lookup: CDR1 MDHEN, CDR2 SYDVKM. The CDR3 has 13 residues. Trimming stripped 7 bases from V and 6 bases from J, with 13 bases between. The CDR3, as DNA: TGTGCCAGCACTATGGGGGGGAGTCAGCCCCAGCATTTT. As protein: CASTMGGSQPQHF.

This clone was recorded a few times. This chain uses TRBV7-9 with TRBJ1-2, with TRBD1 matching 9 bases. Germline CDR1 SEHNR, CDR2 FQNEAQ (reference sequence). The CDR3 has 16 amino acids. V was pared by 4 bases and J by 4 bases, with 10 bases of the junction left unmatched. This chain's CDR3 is CASSYTVQGAGYGYTF. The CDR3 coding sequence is TGTGCCAGCAGCTATACCGTACAGGGGGCGGGCTATGGCTACACCTTC.

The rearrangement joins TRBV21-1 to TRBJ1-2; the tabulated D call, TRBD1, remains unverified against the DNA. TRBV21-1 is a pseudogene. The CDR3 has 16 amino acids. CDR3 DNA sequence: TGTGCCAGCAGCAAAGAAGGGGGGACAGGCGACTATGGCTACACCTTC. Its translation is CASSKEGGTGDYGYTF.

The CDR3 sequence: CASSQTGQSGANVLTF. The CDR3 nucleotides read TGTGCCAGTAGTCAGACAGGGCAGTCTGGGGCCAACGTCCTGACTTTC. The genes are TRBV19 and TRBJ2-6; 7 bases align to TRBD1. The V gene end was trimmed by 5 bases and the J gene end by 1 base; junction bases not matched to a gene: 5. Germline CDR1 is LNHDA and CDR2 is SQIVND (reference sequence). This CDR3 has 16 amino acids.

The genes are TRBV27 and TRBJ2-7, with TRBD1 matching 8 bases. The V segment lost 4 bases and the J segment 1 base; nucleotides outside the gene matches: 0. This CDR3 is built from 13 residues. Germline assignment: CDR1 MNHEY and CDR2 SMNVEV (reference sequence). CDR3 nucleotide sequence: TGTGCCAGCAGTTGGACAGGGTCCTACGAGCAGTACTTC. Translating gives CASSWTGSYEQYF.

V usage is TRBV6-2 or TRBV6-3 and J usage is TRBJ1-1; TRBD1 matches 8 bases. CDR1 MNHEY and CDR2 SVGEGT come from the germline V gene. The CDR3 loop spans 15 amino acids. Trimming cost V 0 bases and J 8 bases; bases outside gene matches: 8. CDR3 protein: CASSYSPAQGGEAFF. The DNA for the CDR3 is TGTGCCAGCAGTTACTCGCCAGCACAGGGGGGGGAAGCTTTCTTT.

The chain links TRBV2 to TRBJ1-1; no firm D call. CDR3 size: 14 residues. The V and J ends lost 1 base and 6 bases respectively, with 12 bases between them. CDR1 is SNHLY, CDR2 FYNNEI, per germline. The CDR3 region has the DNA TGTGCCAGCAGTGAAGACGGAGTCGATCCTGAAGCTTTCTTT. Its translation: CASSEDGVDPEAFF.

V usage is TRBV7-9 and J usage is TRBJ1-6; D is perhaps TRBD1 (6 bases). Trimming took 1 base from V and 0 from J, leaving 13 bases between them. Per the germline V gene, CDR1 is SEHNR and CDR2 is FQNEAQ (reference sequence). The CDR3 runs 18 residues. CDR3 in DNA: TGTGCCAGCAGCTTAGATTGGGACACCCGCTCCTATAATTCACCCCTCCACTTT. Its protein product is CASSLDWDTRSYNSPLHF. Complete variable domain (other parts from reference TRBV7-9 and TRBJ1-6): DTGVSQNPRHKITKRGQNVTFRCDPISEHNRLYWYRQTLGQGPEFLTYFQNEAQLEKSRLLSDRFSAERPKGSFSTLEIQRTEQGDSAMYLCASSLDWDTRSYNSPLHFGNGTRLTVT.

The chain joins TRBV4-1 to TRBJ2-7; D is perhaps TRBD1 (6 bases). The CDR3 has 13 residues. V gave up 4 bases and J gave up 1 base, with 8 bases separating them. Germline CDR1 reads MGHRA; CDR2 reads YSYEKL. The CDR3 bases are TGCGCCAGCAGCCGACAGGAATCCTACGAGCAGTACTTC. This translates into CASSRQESYEQYF.

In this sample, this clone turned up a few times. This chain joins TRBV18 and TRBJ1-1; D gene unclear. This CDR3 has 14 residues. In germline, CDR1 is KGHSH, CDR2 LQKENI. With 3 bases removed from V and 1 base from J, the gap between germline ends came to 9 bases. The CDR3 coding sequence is TGTGCCAGCTCACCGAATAGATGGAACACTGAAGCTTTCTTT. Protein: CASSPNRWNTEAFF.

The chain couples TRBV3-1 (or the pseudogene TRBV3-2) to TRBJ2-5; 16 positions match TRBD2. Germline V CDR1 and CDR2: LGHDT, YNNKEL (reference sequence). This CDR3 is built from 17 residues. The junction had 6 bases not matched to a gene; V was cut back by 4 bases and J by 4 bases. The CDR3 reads CASSPGTSGGASETQYF. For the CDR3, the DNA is TGTGCCAGCAGCCCGGGGACTAGCGGGGGGGCTTCAGAGACCCAGTACTTC.

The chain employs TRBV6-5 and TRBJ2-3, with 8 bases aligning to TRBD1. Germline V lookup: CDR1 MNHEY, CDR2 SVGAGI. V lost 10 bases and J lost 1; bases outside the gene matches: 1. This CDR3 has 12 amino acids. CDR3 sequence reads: CAMDRGTDTQYF. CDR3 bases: TGTGCCATGGACAGGGGCACAGATACGCAGTATTTT.

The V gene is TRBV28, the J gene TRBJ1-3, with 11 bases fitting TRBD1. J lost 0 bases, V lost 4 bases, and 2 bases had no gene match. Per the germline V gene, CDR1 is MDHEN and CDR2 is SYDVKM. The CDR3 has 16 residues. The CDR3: CASSSGTGGSGNTIYF. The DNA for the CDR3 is TGTGCCAGCAGTTCCGGGACAGGGGGCTCTGGAAACACCATATATTTT.

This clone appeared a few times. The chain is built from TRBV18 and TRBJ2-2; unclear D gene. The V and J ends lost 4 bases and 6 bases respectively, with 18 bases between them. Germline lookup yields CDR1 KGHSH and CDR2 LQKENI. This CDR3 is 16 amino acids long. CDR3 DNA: TGTGCCAGCTCACTTATTTACGGTGAGCGTCCCGGGGAGCTGTTTTTT. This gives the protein CASSLIYGERPGELFF. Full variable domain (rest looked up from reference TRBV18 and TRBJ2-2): NAGVMQNPRHLVRRRGQEARLRCSPMKGHSHVYWYRQLPEEGLKFMVYLQKENIIDESGMPKERFSAEFPKEGPSILRIQQVVRGDSAAYFCASSLIYGERPGELFFGEGSRLTVL.

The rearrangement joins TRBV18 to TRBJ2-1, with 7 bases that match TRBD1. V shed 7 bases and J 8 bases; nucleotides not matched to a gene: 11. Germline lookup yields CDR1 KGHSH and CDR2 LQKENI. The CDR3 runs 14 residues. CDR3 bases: TGTGCCAGCTTAAGGGGGCTTCCCTTCGATGAGCAGTTCTTC. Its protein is CASLRGLPFDEQFF.

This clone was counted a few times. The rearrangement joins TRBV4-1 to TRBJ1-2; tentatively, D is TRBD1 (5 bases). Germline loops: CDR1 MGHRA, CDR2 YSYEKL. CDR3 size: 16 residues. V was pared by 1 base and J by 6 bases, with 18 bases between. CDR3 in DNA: TGCGCCAGCAGCCAAGGAACGCCGCGGGGCCGCAATGGCTACACCTTC. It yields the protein CASSQGTPRGRNGYTF.

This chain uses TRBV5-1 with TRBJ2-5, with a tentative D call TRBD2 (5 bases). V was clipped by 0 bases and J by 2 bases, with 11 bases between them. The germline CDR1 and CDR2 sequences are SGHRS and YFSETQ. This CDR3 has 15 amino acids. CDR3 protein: CASSLAGSGQETQYF. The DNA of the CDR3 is TGCGCCAGCAGCTTGGCTGGGAGTGGGCAAGAGACCCAGTACTTC.